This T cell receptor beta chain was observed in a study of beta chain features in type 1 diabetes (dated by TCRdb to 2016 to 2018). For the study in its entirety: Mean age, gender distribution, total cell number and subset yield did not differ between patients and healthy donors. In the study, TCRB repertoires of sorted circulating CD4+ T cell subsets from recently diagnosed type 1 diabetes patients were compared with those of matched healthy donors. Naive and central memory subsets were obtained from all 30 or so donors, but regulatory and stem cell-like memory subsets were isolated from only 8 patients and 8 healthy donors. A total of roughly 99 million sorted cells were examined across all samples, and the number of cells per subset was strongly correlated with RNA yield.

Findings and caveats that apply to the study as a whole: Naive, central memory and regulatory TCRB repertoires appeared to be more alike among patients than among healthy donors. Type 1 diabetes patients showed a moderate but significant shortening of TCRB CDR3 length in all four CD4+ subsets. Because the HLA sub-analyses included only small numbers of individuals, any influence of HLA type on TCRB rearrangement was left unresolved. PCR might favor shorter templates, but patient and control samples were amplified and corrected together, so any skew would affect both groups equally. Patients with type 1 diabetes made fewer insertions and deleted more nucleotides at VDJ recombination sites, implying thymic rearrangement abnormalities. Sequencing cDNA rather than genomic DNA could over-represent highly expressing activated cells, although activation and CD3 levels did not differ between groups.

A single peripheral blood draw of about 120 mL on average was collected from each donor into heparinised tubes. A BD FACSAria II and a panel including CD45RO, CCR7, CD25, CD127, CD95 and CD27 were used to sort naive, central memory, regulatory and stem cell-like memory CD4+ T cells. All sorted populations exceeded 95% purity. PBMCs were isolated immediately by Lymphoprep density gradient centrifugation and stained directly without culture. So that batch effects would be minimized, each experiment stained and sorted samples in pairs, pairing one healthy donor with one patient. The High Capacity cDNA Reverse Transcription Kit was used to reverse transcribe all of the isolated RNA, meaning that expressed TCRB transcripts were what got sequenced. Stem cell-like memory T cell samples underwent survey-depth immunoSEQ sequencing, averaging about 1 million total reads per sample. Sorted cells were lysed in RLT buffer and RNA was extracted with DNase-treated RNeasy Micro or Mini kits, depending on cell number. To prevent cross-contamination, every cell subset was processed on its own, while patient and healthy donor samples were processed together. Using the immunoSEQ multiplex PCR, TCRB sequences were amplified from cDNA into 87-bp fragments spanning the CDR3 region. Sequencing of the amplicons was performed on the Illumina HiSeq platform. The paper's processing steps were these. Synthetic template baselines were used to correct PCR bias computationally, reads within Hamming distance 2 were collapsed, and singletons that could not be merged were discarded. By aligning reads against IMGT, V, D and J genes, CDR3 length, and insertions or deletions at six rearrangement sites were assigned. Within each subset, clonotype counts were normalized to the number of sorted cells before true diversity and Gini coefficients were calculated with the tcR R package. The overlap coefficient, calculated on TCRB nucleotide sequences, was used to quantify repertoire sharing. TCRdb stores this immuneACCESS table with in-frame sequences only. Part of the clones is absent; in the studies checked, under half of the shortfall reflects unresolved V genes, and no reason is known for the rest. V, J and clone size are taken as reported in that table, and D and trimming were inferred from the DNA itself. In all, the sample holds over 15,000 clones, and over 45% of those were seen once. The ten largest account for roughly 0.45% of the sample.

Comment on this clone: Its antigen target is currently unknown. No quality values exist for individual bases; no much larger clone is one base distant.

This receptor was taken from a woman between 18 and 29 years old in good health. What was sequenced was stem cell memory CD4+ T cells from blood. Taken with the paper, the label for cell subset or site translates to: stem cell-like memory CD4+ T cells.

CDR3 reads: CASSSFSGTNGELFF. The DNA sequence is as follows: TGTGCCAGTAGTTCCTTCAGCGGGACAAACGGGGAGCTGTTTTTT. Recombination joined TRBV19 with TRBJ2-2; the D segment could be TRBD2, given 7 matching bases. Reading the germline V gene (reference sequence) gives CDR1 LNHDA and CDR2 SQIVND. Deletion took 5 bases off V and 7 bases off J, with a span of 17 bases between the germline ends. The CDR3 covers 15 residues, taking in both the cysteine and the phenylalanine. Of the read, only the CDR3 DNA is kept; its 45 bases are in frame from base 1.